This paragraph reports one T cell receptor (beta chain). This sample was taken from a study of blood T cell repertoires in COVID-19. Across the whole study: Acute-phase and convalescent COVID-19 samples originated in the United States, Italy and Spain.

Germline V gene lookup returns CDR1 SGHNT and CDR2 YYREEE (reference sequence). CDR3 size: 15 residues. V gave up 4 bases and J gave up 1 base, with 14 bases separating them. Participants, about 18 to 90 years old, spanned more than 20 US areas. Cohorts were based on clinical histories the participants reported. Clones were read by immunoSEQ multiplex PCR, and TCRdb kept only the in-frame ones, dropping some. The data hold about 130,000 clones, with approximately 83% observed a single time. The sample consisted of PBMCs or T cells enriched from blood (not recorded which). J is TRBJ1-1 and V is TRBV5-4; weak D call: TRBD1 (6 bases). This TCR was sampled from a man aged 45 to 65 who had recovered from COVID-19. The CDR3 region is CASSRGGGGNTEAFF. CDR3 DNA: TGTGCCAGCAGCCGCGGGGGAGGGGGGAACACTGAAGCTTTCTTT. Looking up the rest from reference TRBV5-4 and TRBJ1-1 gives the full variable domain: ETGVTQSPTHLIKTRGQQVTLRCSSQSGHNTVSWYQQALGQGPQFIFQYYREEENGRGNFPPRFSGLQFPNYSSELNVNALELDDSALYLCASSRGGGGNTEAFFGQGTRLTVV.